One sample yielded the 15 T cell receptor beta chains listed below, sequenced in a study of PD-1 blockade in classical Hodgkin lymphoma. The time point denotes: cycle 4 day 1 (C4D1), after less than 7 weeks of nivolumab. Each of the patients experienced relapse following autologous stem cell transplantation, and their brentuximab vedotin exposure differed. Produced via immunoSEQ multiplex PCR; TCRdb's table is partial and in-frame only. The sample lists about 23,000 clones; roughly 90% were seen once. Sequencing was performed on peripheral blood mononuclear cells (PBMCs), taken before the fourth cycle of nivolumab. The receptors come from a human donor with classical Hodgkin lymphoma.

The chain combines TRBV10-1 with TRBJ2-3; 9 nucleotides line up with TRBD2. CDR1 WNHNN and CDR2 SYGVQD come from the germline V gene (reference sequence). The trim removed 10 bases at V and 8 bases at J, leaving 10 bases unmatched. This CDR3 region has 13 residues. The CDR3 region has the DNA TGCGCCACCAGCGGGGGGCGCGTGGGTACGCAGTATTTT. Translation: CATSGGRVGTQYF.

V gene TRBV18 combines with J gene TRBJ1-3; TRBD1 agrees at 8 bases. V was pared by 4 bases and J by 7 bases, with 6 bases of the junction left unmatched. Germline loops: CDR1 KGHSH, CDR2 LQKENI. The CDR3 length is 14 residues. The CDR3 nucleotides are TGTGCCAGCTCACTGGGACAGGAGCTGAACACCATATATTTT. Translating it yields CASSLGQELNTIYF.

The V gene is TRBV10-2, the J gene TRBJ2-7; 13 nucleotides align to TRBD2. This CDR3 is 13 amino acids long. Trimming at V came to 7 bases and at J to 6 bases, leaving 3 bases not matched to a gene. Per the germline V gene, CDR1 is WSHSY and CDR2 is SAAADI. The CDR3 nucleotides are TGCGCCAGCACTACTAGCGGGAGGGCCGAGCAGTACTTC. Its protein product is CASTTSGRAEQYF.

V gene TRBV27 combines with J gene TRBJ2-7; D is possibly TRBD1 (6 bases). V was trimmed by 5 bases and J by 0 bases, leaving 14 bases between them. CDR1 MNHEY and CDR2 SMNVEV come from the germline V gene (reference sequence). The CDR3 sequence is 15 residues long. The CDR3 DNA reads as TGTGCCAGCAGTATGGACAGCCCCAGCTCCTACGAGCAGTACTTC. It yields the protein CASSMDSPSSYEQYF.

Of note for this clone: Germline is not matched at one junction end, which may reflect a read error. The rearrangement uses TRBV7-8 and TRBJ2-7; a weak D match, TRBD1 (5 bases). The CDR3 has 15 amino acids. Germline values: CDR1 SGHVS, CDR2 FQNEAQ. CDR3 sequence: CASSLHQGPSYEQCF. The CDR3 region has the DNA TGTGCCAGCAGCTTACATCAGGGTCCCTCCTACGAGCAGTGCTTC.

V is TRBV7-3 and J is TRBJ2-3; possibly TRBD2 for D (6 bases). The length of the CDR3 is 14 residues. V lost 4 bases and J 4 bases, leaving 12 bases between the germline ends. Germline V CDR1 and CDR2: SGHTA, FQGTGA. CDR3 nucleotide sequence: TGTGCCAGCAGCTCCTACGGGGGATCAGATACGCAGTATTTT. Translated, it gives CASSSYGGSDTQYF.

This chain links TRBV11-1 with TRBJ1-1; unclear D gene. V lost 5 bases and J 0 bases, leaving 10 bases between the germline ends. From germline, CDR1 is SGHAT and CDR2 FQDESV (reference sequence). CDR3 length: 14 amino acids. The CDR3 loop reads CASSPPRLNTEAFF. DNA of the CDR3: TGTGCCAGCAGCCCGCCCAGATTGAACACTGAAGCTTTCTTT.

In this sample, this clone turned up a few times. J is TRBJ2-3 and V is TRBV9; 8 positions agree with TRBD2. J lost 2 bases, V lost 0 bases, and 5 bases had no gene match. The germline gives CDR1 SGDLS, CDR2 YYNGEE. This CDR3 has 16 residues. Here the CDR3 DNA reads TGTGCCAGCAGCGTAGAGGGGCGGGGGGACACAGATACGCAGTATTTT. It yields the protein CASSVEGRGDTDTQYF.

CDR3 DNA sequence: TGTGCCAGCTCACCACGGGTGACTAGCGGAAGTTCTTACGAGCAGTACTTC. It specifies CASSPRVTSGSSYEQYF. V usage is TRBV18 and J usage is TRBJ2-7; 9 nucleotides agree with TRBD2. The germline V gene has CDR1 KGHSH and CDR2 LQKENI. V was pared by 1 base and J by 4 bases, with 11 bases of the junction left unmatched. The CDR3 length is 17 residues.

V and J are TRBV6-4 and TRBJ2-1; 10 bases fit TRBD2. V was clipped by 2 bases and J by 5 bases; unmatched bases: 3. The CDR3 consists of 15 residues. Germline V gene lookup returns CDR1 MRHNA and CDR2 SNTAGT. The CDR3 spells CASSDQAGGNNEQFF. The CDR3 coding sequence is TGTGCCAGCAGTGACCAAGCGGGGGGGAACAATGAGCAGTTCTTC.

This chain connects TRBV21-1 to TRBJ2-1. TRBV21-1 is noted as a pseudogene. The CDR3 length is 13 residues. The CDR3 is CAGNISSYNEQFF. DNA for the CDR3: TGTGCCGGAAACATTAGCTCCTACAATGAGCAGTTCTTC.

By sample fraction, this clone is large. This chain uses TRBV19 with TRBJ1-2; D perhaps matches TRBD1 (6 bases). This CDR3 comprises 13 residues. From germline, CDR1 is LNHDA and CDR2 SQIVND (reference sequence). The V end lost 6 bases, the J end lost 4 bases, and 12 bases lay between the germline ends. The CDR3 nucleotides read TGTGCCAGTAGCCACACAGGGACCTATGGCTACACCTTC. It encodes CASSHTGTYGYTF. The full variable domain, completed using reference TRBV19 and TRBJ1-2, is DGGITQSPKYLFRKEGQNVTLSCEQNLNHDAMYWYRQDPGQGLRLIYYSQIVNDFQKGDIAEGYSVSREKKESFPLTVTSAQKNPTAFYLCASSHTGTYGYTFGSGTRLTVV.

This clone appeared a few times. This sequence joins TRBV6-1 and TRBJ1-1; D might be TRBD1 (6 bases). CDR1 and CDR2 (germline): MNHNS, SASEGT. V was pared by 11 bases and J by 1 base, with 17 bases between. This CDR3 has 14 residues. For the CDR3, the DNA is TGTGCCGGCTCCTTAGAGGGGGGGAACACTGAAGCTTTCTTT. It yields the protein CAGSLEGGNTEAFF.

This chain joins TRBV6-5 and TRBJ2-7; a possible D gene is TRBD1 (5 bases). V shed 2 bases and J shed 8 bases, with 7 bases lying between them. The CDR3 contains 11 residues. Germline-derived CDR1 and CDR2 are MNHEY and SVGAGI. CDR3 DNA: TGTGCCAGCAGTTACGGGGCGCAGCAGTACTTC. Encoded protein: CASSYGAQQYF.

The chain joins TRBV30 to TRBJ1-1, with a tentative D call TRBD1 (5 bases). This CDR3 is built from 11 residues. The V and J ends lost 3 bases and 11 bases respectively, with 13 bases between them. CDR1 and CDR2 (germline): GTSNPN, SVGIG (reference sequence). The CDR3 DNA follows: TGTGCCTGGAGCTCCTTTGCAGGGGCTTTCTTT. It encodes CAWSSFAGAFF.